Listed here are 2 T cell receptor beta chains from one sample, sequenced in a study of Ad26.COV2.S vaccination and SARS-CoV-2 variants. As to treatment: 15 to 20 received Ad26.COV2.S at low or high dose, single or two shots; about 5 received placebo; per-sample allocation not given. Specimen acquisition occurred on day 63 following the initial vaccine or placebo injection. Libraries were prepared by immunoSEQ multiplex PCR; TCRdb keeps only in-frame clonotypes and omits some of them. The repertoire has around 300,000 clones, roughly 91% of them found once; the top ten carry approximately 5%. The specimen was peripheral blood, collected in a trial of Ad26.COV2.S vaccine versus placebo. The source is a person aged 18-60 years who received the Ad26.COV2.S COVID-19 vaccine or a placebo.

The chain employs TRBV9 and TRBJ2-3; no definite D call. The CDR3 contains 14 residues. The germline CDR1 and CDR2 sequences are SGDLS and YYNGEE. V was trimmed by 4 bases and J by 6 bases, leaving 15 bases between them. CDR3 amino acids: CASSTRPVRDTQYF. The CDR3 DNA reads TGTGCCAGCAGCACGCGCCCGGTAAGGGATACGCAGTATTTT.

The V gene is TRBV30, the J gene TRBJ1-2, with 7 bases aligning to TRBD1. Germline-derived CDR1 and CDR2 are GTSNPN and SVGIG (reference sequence). The CDR3 runs 13 residues. The V gene end was trimmed by 1 base and the J gene end by 8 bases; junction bases not matched to a gene: 7. The DNA of the CDR3 is TGTGCCTGGAGTGGGGGACAGTTATACGGCTACACCTTC. Its translation is CAWSGGQLYGYTF.